There are many counts of the clone carrying this T cell receptor beta chain. Its target is not known. This specimen belongs to a study of HIV-infected children after antiretroviral therapy interruption. Trimming cost V 7 bases and J 0 bases; bases outside gene matches: 3. The germline gives CDR1 LNHDA, CDR2 SQIVND (reference sequence). CDR3 size: 14 residues. RNA-based 3' RACE libraries used unique molecular identifiers. MiXCR, applied by TCRdb to the 3' RACE reads, yields one record per CDR3 protein. The table lists about 89,000 distinct CDR3 sequences, roughly 6.4% of them singletons. Study-wide results and limits: Naive CD4+ CDR3 sharing between time points fell after interruption began.

The sample's treatment: PENTA 11 planned treatment interruption arm or continuous ART arm. This chain joins TRBV19 and TRBJ2-3; 8 nucleotides agree with TRBD2. The TCR originated in a pool of human donors with HIV. The sequencing used CD45RA+ CD4+ T cells from PBMCs, pooled from several time points, collected from a donor given antiretroviral therapy, either interrupted or continuous. Sample subset: naive CD4+ CD45RA+ CD45RO- T cells. CDR3 bases: TGTGCCAGTAAACCTAGCGGGAGCACAGATACGCAGTATTTT. It codes for CASKPSGSTDTQYF.